Listed below are T cell receptor beta chains from one sample, sequenced in a study of response to subunit inactivated influenza vaccine. TCRdb re-analysed the RT-PCR reads in MiXCR, keeping a single row per CDR3 protein. The repertoire consists of 150,000 to 200,000 distinct CDR3 sequences, with less than 15% occurring once and the leading ten covering around 32%. These records were also assigned to another study, of T cells expressing NK-cell markers.

Specimen: CD8+ T cells sorted from PBMCs, collected about 13 days after vaccination. The origin of the receptors is a man aged 45-65 years who received an inactivated influenza vaccine. Each CDR3 is given with its conserved first and last residue. D genes are given only for firm matches. Clone sizes are given selectively: once, few, many, or a class where the clone is expanded.

j_call,v_call,clone_size,d_call,cdr3_nt,cdr3_aa
TRBJ2-1,TRBV7-9,NA,NA,TGTGCCAGCAGCTTAGGAGACCGAAACTCCTACAATGAGCAGTTCTTC,CASSLGDRNSYNEQFF
TRBJ2-7,TRBV7-2,many,TRBD1,TGTGCCAGCAGCTGGAGTACAGGGGGTTCCTACGAGCAGTACTTC,CASSWSTGGSYEQYF
TRBJ2-2,TRBV10-3,NA,TRBD2,TGTGCCATCAGTGAGCCTAGCGGGAGAGGGGAGCTGTTTTTT,CAISEPSGRGELFF
TRBJ2-3,TRBV27,NA,NA,TGTGCCAGCAGTTTCACGGGGGCTTGGACAGATACGCAGTATTTT,CASSFTGAWTDTQYF
TRBJ2-3,TRBV28,few,TRBD1,TGTGCCAGCAGCTATACAGGGGCCCCAGATACGCAGTATTTT,CASSYTGAPDTQYF
TRBJ2-1,TRBV11-2,few,TRBD2,TGTGCCAGCAGAGAGGGGACTAGTCCCTACAATGAGCAGTTCTTC,CASREGTSPYNEQFF
TRBJ2-5,TRBV10-2,few,NA,TGCGCCAGTGCGCACGCCCCGGAGACCCAGTACTTC,CASAHAPETQYF
TRBJ2-3,TRBV4-3,NA,TRBD2,TGCGCCAGCAGCCGACTAGCGGGAGGGCCTGTGGATACGCAGTATTTT,CASSRLAGGPVDTQYF
TRBJ2-3,TRBV14,NA,NA,TGTGCCAGCAGCCAAGTCGACCGGGGGGCGACAGATACGCAGTATTTT,CASSQVDRGATDTQYF
TRBJ1-2,TRBV7-8,many,NA,TGTGCCAGCAGCTTAGGATCCGGCTTTGTCTATGGCTACACCTTC,CASSLGSGFVYGYTF
TRBJ1-4,TRBV5-1,many,NA,TGCGCCAGCAGCTTGGATCCACGAGGAGGAAAACTGTTTTTT,CASSLDPRGGKLFF
TRBJ2-7,TRBV7-8,NA,NA,TGTGCCAGCAGCGGTGACACCGCCTACGAGCAGTACTTC,CASSGDTAYEQYF
TRBJ2-7,TRBV12-3/TRBV12-4,NA,NA,TGTGCCAGCGGCCGACCCGACTCCTACGAGCAGTACTTC,CASGRPDSYEQYF
TRBJ2-2,TRBV23-1,few,NA,TGCGCCAGCAGTCATAGCCGGCAGGGGCACACCGGGGAGCTGTTTTTT,CASSHSRQGHTGELFF
TRBJ2-7,TRBV10-3,few,NA,TGTGCCATCAGTGAGTCGAAAGCTGGACCAGAGGCGGTCGAGCAGTACTTC,CAISESKAGPEAVEQYF
TRBJ2-7,TRBV7-8,NA,NA,TGTGCCAGCAGCTTAGACCCCGTCAGGGCGACGAGCTCCTACGAGCAGTACTTC,CASSLDPVRATSSYEQYF
TRBJ2-3,TRBV10-3,NA,NA,TGTGCCATCAGTGGACAGGGGACTAACACAGATACGCAGTATTTT,CAISGQGTNTDTQYF
TRBJ1-1,TRBV7-9,once,TRBD1,TGTGCCAGCAGCCATCCCGGGACAGGGTTTACTGAAGCTTTCTTT,CASSHPGTGFTEAFF
TRBJ2-5,TRBV12-3/TRBV12-4,NA,NA,TGTGCCAGCAGTTCGACTAAACAAGAGACCCAGTACTTC,CASSSTKQETQYF
TRBJ2-3,TRBV10-3,few,TRBD2,TGTGCCATCAGTGAGTCGACGGTCAGAGCGGGAGGAGGGGTTACGCAGTATTTT,CAISESTVRAGGGVTQYF
TRBJ2-6,TRBV11-1,many,NA,TGTGCCAGCAGCTTATCCAATTCTGGGGCCAACGTCCTGACTTTC,CASSLSNSGANVLTF
TRBJ2-3,TRBV15,NA,NA,NA,CATCPFGSADTDTQYF
TRBJ2-6,TRBV30,NA,NA,TGTGCCTGGAGCAAAGGGTCTGGTTTGTCTGGGGCCAACGTCCTGACTTTC,CAWSKGSGLSGANVLTF
TRBJ2-5,TRBV2,few,TRBD2,TGTGCCAGCGGACTAGGACTAGCGGGGGGTGAGACCCAGTACTTC,CASGLGLAGGETQYF
TRBJ2-7,TRBV27,NA,NA,TGTGCCAGCAGTCCCGACTTCTACGAGCAGTACTTC,CASSPDFYEQYF
TRBJ2-5,TRBV7-4,few,TRBD2,TGTGCCAGCAGCCCCATAGGACTAGCGGGCCAAGAGACCCAGTACTTC,CASSPIGLAGQETQYF
TRBJ2-7,TRBV20-1,NA,TRBD2,TGCAGTGCTAAGACTAGCGGGAGATTTTTCCCCTCTACCTACGAGCAGTACTTC,CSAKTSGRFFPSTYEQYF
TRBJ2-7,TRBV29-1,NA,NA,TGCAGCGTTGGCCGGGCCTACGAGCAGTACTTC,CSVGRAYEQYF
TRBJ2-1,TRBV9,NA,TRBD1,TGTGCCAGCAGCGCGGACAGGGGTGTCAATGAGCAGTTCTTC,CASSADRGVNEQFF
TRBJ2-7,TRBV12-3/TRBV12-4,NA,NA,TGTGCCAGCAGTTTTTCTAGCGCGGGTTACTACGAGCAGTACTTC,CASSFSSAGYYEQYF
TRBJ2-7,TRBV6-5,NA,TRBD1,TGTGCCAGCAGTTACGGGACAGGGTTTTTCGAGCAGTACTTC,CASSYGTGFFEQYF
TRBJ2-7,TRBV4-3,many,TRBD1,TGCGCCAGCAGCCAAGAGACAGGGGGCTCCTACGAGCAGTACTTC,CASSQETGGSYEQYF
TRBJ1-1,TRBV14,NA,TRBD1,TGTGCCAGCAGCCAAGAAGGGACAGGGAACAGTTGGGCTGAAGCTTTCTTT,CASSQEGTGNSWAEAFF
TRBJ1-5,TRBV4-1,few,NA,TGCGCCAGCAGCCAAAACTTGAACGGGCGGCAGCCCCAGCATTTT,CASSQNLNGRQPQHF
TRBJ2-1,TRBV29-1,many,NA,TGCAGCGTTGAGGAGAGGCTAGCGAATGGTGAGCAGTTCTTC,CSVEERLANGEQFF
TRBJ2-7,TRBV7-9,NA,NA,TGTGCCAGCAGCCCCGTAGGTAGCCGGTACGAGCAGTACTTC,CASSPVGSRYEQYF
TRBJ2-7,TRBV27,NA,NA,TGTGCCAGCAGTTTATTAAGTCCAGAGGGGTCCTACGAGCAGTACTTC,CASSLLSPEGSYEQYF
TRBJ2-3,TRBV6-5,NA,TRBD2,TGTGCCAGCAGTTACTCTATAGCGGGGGCTGCAGATACGCAGTATTTT,CASSYSIAGAADTQYF
TRBJ2-7,TRBV27,few,NA,TGTGCCAGCTCCCAGGGATCTCGGTACGAGCAGTACTTC,CASSQGSRYEQYF
TRBJ2-7,TRBV20-1,few,NA,TGCAGTGCTAGACTGCTAGCAAAACCCGAGCAGTACTTC,CSARLLAKPEQYF
TRBJ2-3,TRBV9,NA,TRBD2,TGTGCCAGCAGCCTAGGGACTAGCGGGAGTACGCAGTATTTT,CASSLGTSGSTQYF
TRBJ1-1,TRBV6-7,NA,TRBD1,TGTGCCAGCACTTCTTACAGGGGAGGGGGTGAAGCTTTCTTT,CASTSYRGGGEAFF
TRBJ1-2,TRBV28,NA,TRBD1,TGTGCCAGCAGTCCGCGGACAGGTCGTAATGGCTACACCTTC,CASSPRTGRNGYTF